The clone carrying this T cell receptor (beta chain) was seen a handful of times. Clones were read by immunoSEQ multiplex PCR, and TCRdb kept only the in-frame ones, dropping some. The repertoire consists of some 130,000 clones, with roughly 90% occurring once and the leading ten covering 6% to 7%. The donors formed part of the approximately 120-subject validation cohort, distinct from the approximately 670-subject first cohort. These data belong to a study of cytomegalovirus exposure and HLA in healthy donors. The source material was PBMCs. This TCR was recovered from a woman between 18 and 30 years old in good health and CMV-seropositive.

This CDR3 is CASSLFGDRGIDEQYF. The CDR3 DNA reads as TGTGCCAGCAGCTTATTTGGTGACAGGGGCATCGACGAGCAGTACTTC. This chain joins TRBV11-2 and TRBJ2-7, with 8 bases fitting TRBD1. This CDR3 has 16 residues. Germline CDR1 SGHAT, CDR2 FQNNGV. With 2 bases clipped from V and 5 bases from J, the junction kept 11 bases outside the gene matches.